This T cell receptor (beta chain) was sequenced for a study of OX40 agonist ivuxolimab in advanced cancers. Study overall: Patients were given ivuxolimab, an antibody that agonizes OX40 (CD134). Prior anti-PD-1, anti-PD-L1 or anti-CTLA-4 therapy was allowed; 30% to 40% had some.

Generated by immunoSEQ multiplex PCR, the TCRdb table keeps only in-frame clones and is missing some. Of 70,000 or so clones listed, about 90% are singletons. CDR3 length equals 15 residues. Germline V gene data show CDR1 as LNHDA and CDR2 as SQIVND (reference sequence). V was cut by 1 base and J by 7 bases, with 17 bases left in between. The sequence was obtained from an adult with an advanced solid tumor such as melanoma, head and neck, liver or kidney cancer. The sequences come from CD4+ or CD8+ T cells sorted from blood, collected in a trial of the OX40 agonist ivuxolimab. This chain links TRBV19 with TRBJ2-7, with D maybe TRBD2 (6 bases). Here the CDR3 reads CASSIASGGVWEQYF. For the CDR3, the DNA is TGTGCCAGTAGTATAGCGAGCGGAGGGGTTTGGGAGCAGTACTTC.